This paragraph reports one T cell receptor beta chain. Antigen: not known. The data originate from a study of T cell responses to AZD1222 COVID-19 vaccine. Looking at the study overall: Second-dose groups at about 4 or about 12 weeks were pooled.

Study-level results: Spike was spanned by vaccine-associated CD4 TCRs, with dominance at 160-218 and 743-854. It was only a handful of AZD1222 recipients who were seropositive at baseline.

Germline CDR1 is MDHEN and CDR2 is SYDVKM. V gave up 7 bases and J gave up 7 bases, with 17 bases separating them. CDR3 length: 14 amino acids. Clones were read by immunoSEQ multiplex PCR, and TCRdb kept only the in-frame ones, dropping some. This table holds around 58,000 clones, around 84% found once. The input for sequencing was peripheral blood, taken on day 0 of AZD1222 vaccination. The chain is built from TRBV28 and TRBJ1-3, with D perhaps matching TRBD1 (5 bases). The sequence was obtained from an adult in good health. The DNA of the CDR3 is TGTGCCAGCACCATGGTGGGGGGGTCGAACACCATATATTTT. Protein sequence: CASTMVGGSNTIYF.